This entry lists 2 T cell receptor beta chains sequenced from one sample in a study of patients and donors after allogeneic stem cell transplantation. TCRdb re-called the RT-PCR reads through MiXCR, storing one row per CDR3 protein. Counted here are more than 150,000 distinct CDR3 sequences, nearly 25% occurring once; the ten biggest clones make up about 24%. Sequences were obtained from blood, either unsorted or a sorted T cell fraction (not recorded which). Every receptor here comes from a human donor who was either an allogeneic HSCT recipient or a stem cell or donor lymphocyte infusion donor (not recorded which). It is not recorded whose cells these are; they may come from a transplant donor.

This clonotype was counted only a few times. This sequence joins TRBV5-1 and TRBJ1-1, with 7 bases identical to TRBD1. Trimming took 4 bases from V and 1 from J; bases not matched to a gene: 13. From germline, CDR1 is SGHRS and CDR2 YFSETQ. This CDR3 is 17 amino acids long. DNA of the CDR3: TGCGCCAGCAGCGCGAGAACAGGGGTACCGACGAACACTGAAGCTTTCTTT. Amino acids: CASSARTGVPTNTEAFF. Together with reference TRBV5-1 and TRBJ1-1, the CDR3 gives the full variable domain: KAGVTQTPRYLIKTRGQQVTLSCSPISGHRSVSWYQQTPGQGLQFLFEYFSETQRNKGNFPGRFSGRQFSNSRSEMNVSTLELGDSALYLCASSARTGVPTNTEAFFGQGTRLTVV.

The chain employs TRBV2 and TRBJ1-2, with D hard to call. The V end was cut by 4 bases, the J end by 7 bases, with 16 bases between. Germline V CDR1 and CDR2: SNHLY, FYNNEI. This CDR3 region has 14 residues. Written as DNA, the CDR3 is TGTGCCAGCAGTGTTCGGGTTGGACCACTTGGCTACACCTTC. This translates into CASSVRVGPLGYTF.